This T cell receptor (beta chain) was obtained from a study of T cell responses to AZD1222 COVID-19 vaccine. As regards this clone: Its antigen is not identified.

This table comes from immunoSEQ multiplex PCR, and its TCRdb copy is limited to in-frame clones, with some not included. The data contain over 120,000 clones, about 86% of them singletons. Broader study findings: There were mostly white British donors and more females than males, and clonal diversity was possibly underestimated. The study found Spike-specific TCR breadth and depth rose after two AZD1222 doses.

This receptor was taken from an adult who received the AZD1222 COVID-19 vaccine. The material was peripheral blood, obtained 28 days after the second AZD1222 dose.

For the CDR3, the DNA is TGCAGCGGAGGGGATTATGGAGACGAGCAGTACTTC. As protein: CSGGDYGDEQYF. J is TRBJ2-7 and V is TRBV29-1; the D call may be TRBD1 or TRBD2 (5 bases each). The CDR3 spans 12 residues. CDR1 and CDR2 (germline): SQVTM, ANQGSEA. Trimming shortened V by 7 bases and J by 5 bases, and 15 bases separated the two germline ends.